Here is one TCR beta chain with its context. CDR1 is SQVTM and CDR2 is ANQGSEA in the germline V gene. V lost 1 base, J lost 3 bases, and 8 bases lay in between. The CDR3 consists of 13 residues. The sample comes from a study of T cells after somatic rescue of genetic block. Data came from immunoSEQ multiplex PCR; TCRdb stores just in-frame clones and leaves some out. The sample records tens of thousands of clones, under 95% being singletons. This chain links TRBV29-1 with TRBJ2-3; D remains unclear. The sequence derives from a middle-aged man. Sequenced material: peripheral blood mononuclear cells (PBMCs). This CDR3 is CSVEGKQTDTQYF. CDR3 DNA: TGCAGCGTTGAAGGCAAGCAGACAGATACGCAGTATTTT.